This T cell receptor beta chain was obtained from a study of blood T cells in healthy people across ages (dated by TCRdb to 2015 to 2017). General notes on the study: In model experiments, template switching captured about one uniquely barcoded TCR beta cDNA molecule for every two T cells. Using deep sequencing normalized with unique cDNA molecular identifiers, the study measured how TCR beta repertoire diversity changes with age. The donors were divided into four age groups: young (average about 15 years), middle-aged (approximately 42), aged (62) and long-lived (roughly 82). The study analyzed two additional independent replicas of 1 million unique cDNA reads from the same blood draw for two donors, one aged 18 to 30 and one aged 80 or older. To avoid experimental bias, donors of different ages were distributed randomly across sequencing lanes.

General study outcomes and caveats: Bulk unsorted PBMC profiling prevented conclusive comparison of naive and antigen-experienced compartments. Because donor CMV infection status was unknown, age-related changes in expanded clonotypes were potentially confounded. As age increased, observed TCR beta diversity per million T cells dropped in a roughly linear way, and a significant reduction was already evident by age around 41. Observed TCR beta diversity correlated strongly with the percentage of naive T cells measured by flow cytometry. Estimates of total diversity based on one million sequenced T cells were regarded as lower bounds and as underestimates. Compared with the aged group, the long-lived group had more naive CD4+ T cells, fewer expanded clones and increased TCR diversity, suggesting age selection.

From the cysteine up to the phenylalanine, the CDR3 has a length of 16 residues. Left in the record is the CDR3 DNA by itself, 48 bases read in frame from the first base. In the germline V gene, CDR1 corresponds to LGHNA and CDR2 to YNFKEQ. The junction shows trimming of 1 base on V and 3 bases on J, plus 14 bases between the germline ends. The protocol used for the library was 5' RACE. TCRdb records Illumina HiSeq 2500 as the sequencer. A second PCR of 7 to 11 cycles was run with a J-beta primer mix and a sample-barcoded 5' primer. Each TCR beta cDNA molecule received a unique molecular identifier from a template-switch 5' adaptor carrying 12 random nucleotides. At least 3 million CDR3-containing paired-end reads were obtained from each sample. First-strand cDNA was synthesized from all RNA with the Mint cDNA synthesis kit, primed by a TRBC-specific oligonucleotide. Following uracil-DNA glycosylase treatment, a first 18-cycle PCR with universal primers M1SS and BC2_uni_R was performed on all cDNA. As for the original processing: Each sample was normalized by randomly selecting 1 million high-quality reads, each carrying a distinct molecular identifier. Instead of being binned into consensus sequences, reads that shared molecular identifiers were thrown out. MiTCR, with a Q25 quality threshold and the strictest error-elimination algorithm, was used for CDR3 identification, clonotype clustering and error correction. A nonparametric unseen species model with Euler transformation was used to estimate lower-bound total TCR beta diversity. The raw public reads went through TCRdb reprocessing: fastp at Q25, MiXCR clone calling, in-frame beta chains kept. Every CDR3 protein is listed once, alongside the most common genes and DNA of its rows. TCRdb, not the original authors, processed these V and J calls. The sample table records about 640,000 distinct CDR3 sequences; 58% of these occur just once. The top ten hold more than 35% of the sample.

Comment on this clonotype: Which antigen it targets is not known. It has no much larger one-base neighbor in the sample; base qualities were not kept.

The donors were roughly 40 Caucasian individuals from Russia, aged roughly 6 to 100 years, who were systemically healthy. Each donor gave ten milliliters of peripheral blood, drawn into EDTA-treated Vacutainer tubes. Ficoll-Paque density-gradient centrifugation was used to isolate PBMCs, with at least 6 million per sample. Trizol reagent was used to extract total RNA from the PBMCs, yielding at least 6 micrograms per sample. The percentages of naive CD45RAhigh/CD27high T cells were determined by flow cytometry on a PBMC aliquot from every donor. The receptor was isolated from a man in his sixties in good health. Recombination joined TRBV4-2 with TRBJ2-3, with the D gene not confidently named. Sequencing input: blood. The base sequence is TGTGCCAGCAGCCAAGCCCTGTTCGGTCAAACAGATACGCAGTATTTT. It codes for CASSQALFGQTDTQYF.